Below, 25 T cell receptor beta chains from the same sample are listed, as sequenced in a study of T cell repertoires in cytomegalovirus infection. TCRdb reprocessed the reads with MiXCR, giving one entry per CDR3 protein. The sample has 350,000 to 550,000 distinct CDR3 sequences, under 40% seen once. The specimen was PBMCs. These receptors originate from a human donor in good health (CMV status not recorded). Some clones in this sample may be carry-over from other donors' samples.

This clonotype was counted ten times or more. The chain joins TRBV7-6 to TRBJ1-3; 11 positions match TRBD1. After removal of 4 bases from V and 3 bases from J, the junction contained 5 bases not matched to a gene. Germline CDR1 is SGHVS and CDR2 is FNYEAQ. The CDR3 consists of 16 residues. CDR3 protein: CASSWGTGGSGNTIYF. CDR3 DNA: TGTGCCAGCAGCTGGGGGACAGGGGGAAGTGGAAACACCATATATTTT.

The chain carries TRBV25-1 and TRBJ1-2; D is undetermined. This CDR3 region has 14 residues. Germline CDR1 MGHDK, CDR2 SYGVNS. The ends were cut back, 0 bases at V and 8 bases at J, with 13 bases in the middle. CDR3 in DNA: TGTGCCAGCAGTGAATACTCAGGAGCCCTCGGCTACACCTTC. Translated, it gives CASSEYSGALGYTF.

The V gene is TRBV28, the J gene TRBJ1-5, with D perhaps TRBD1 (6 bases). Germline V gene lookup returns CDR1 MDHEN and CDR2 SYDVKM. Trimming took 7 bases from V and 2 from J, leaving 18 bases between them. The CDR3 length is 16 residues. This CDR3 reads CASTRQPEGGNQPQHF. In nucleotides, the CDR3 is TGTGCCAGCACCCGACAGCCTGAGGGGGGCAATCAGCCCCAGCATTTT.

This clonotype has at least ten counts. The chain is built from TRBV11-2 and TRBJ2-5; 8 positions match TRBD2. Germline values: CDR1 SGHAT, CDR2 FQNNGV. The CDR3 is made up of 15 amino acids. The trim removed 1 base at V and 5 bases at J, leaving 6 bases unmatched. This chain's CDR3 is CASSLGGGFGETQYF. The CDR3 DNA sequence: TGTGCCAGCAGCTTAGGCGGGGGGTTCGGCGAGACCCAGTACTTC.

This clonotype was observed a handful of times. The V and J genes are TRBV12-3 or TRBV12-4 and TRBJ2-7; TRBD1 might be the D (6 bases). Trimming removed 5 bases from V and 4 bases from J, with 9 bases in between. There are 12 residues in the CDR3. As DNA, the CDR3 is TGTGCCAGCAGTAGCGACAGGTACGAGCAGTACTTC. Its translation is CASSSDRYEQYF.

This clonotype showed up just a few times. The junction and the germline gene differ at one end; a read error may be behind it. V is TRBV7-7 and J is TRBJ2-3, with D tentatively TRBD2 (6 bases). Germline values: CDR1 SSHAT, CDR2 FNYEAQ (reference sequence). The CDR3 totals 15 residues. CDR3 sequence reads: CASSSAGRDTDTQYF. For the CDR3, the DNA is TGTGCTAGCAGCTCGGCGGGAAGGGACACAGATACGCAGTATTTT.

This rearrangement joins TRBV19 to TRBJ2-2; D is unclear. The CDR3 is made up of 15 amino acids. The V gene's germline CDR1 is LNHDA and CDR2 SQIVND (reference sequence). The V end was cut by 7 bases, the J end by 4 bases, with 16 bases between. CDR3 sequence (DNA): TGTGCCAGTACCATCTGGGGTACGGCCACCGGGGAGCTGTTTTTT. Translated, it gives CASTIWGTATGELFF.

Regarding this clonotype: One end of the junction fails to match germline, which may point to a read error. The chain has TRBV6-2 or TRBV6-3 and TRBJ2-7; 8 nucleotides line up with TRBD2. The CDR3 has 14 residues. Germline V gives CDR1 MNHEY, CDR2 SVGEGT. The CDR3 loop reads CSSSYDGGAYEQYF. As DNA, the CDR3 is TGTTCCAGCAGTTACGACGGGGGGGCGTACGAGCAGTACTTC.

The chain carries TRBV7-6 and TRBJ1-4; a weak D match, TRBD1 (5 bases). The CDR3 contains 15 residues. Germline V CDR1 and CDR2: SGHVS, FNYEAQ. V lost 1 base and J lost 4, with 10 bases in between. CDR3 loop: CASSLGDRLNEKLFF. DNA of the CDR3: TGTGCCAGCAGCTTAGGGGACCGCCTTAATGAAAAACTGTTTTTT.

This clonotype was observed a few times. The chain uses TRBV11-2 and TRBJ1-2; D remains ambiguous. In germline, CDR1 is SGHAT, CDR2 FQNNGV. V was cut by 5 bases and J by 4 bases, with 14 bases left in between. The CDR3 is 14 amino acids. The CDR3 loop is CASSPAGNAYGYTF. The CDR3 DNA follows: TGTGCCAGCAGCCCCGCCGGGAACGCCTATGGCTACACCTTC.

This clonotype was counted only a few times. This sequence joins TRBV28 and TRBJ1-5; D not resolved. The CDR3 length is 15 residues. The germline V gene has CDR1 MDHEN and CDR2 SYDVKM. V dropped 1 base and J dropped 4 bases, with 11 bases sitting between them. CDR3 nucleotides: TGTGCCAGCAGTTTATTCCGCAGCCCTAATCAGCCCCAGCATTTT. Protein product: CASSLFRSPNQPQHF.

The gene calls are TRBV6-2 or TRBV6-3 and TRBJ1-5; D perhaps matches TRBD1 (5 bases). The CDR3 length is 15 residues. Between the trimmed V and J ends, which lost 4 bases and 5 bases, there was a span of 15 bases. The germline V gene has CDR1 MNHEY and CDR2 SVGEGT. CDR3 sequence (DNA): TGTGCCAGCAGTTCTCTTGGGACGCCCCATCAGCCCCAGCATTTT. Amino acid sequence: CASSSLGTPHQPQHF.

The chain employs TRBV4-3 and TRBJ1-2; D is uncertain. This CDR3 is 13 amino acids long. Germline V CDR1 and CDR2: LGHNA, YSLEER. Trimming removed 0 bases from V and 10 bases from J, with 12 bases in between. The CDR3 spells CASSQDGADLYTF. CDR3 in DNA: TGCGCCAGCAGCCAAGATGGCGCGGACCTCTACACCTTC.

This clonotype was recorded at least ten times. This rearrangement joins TRBV7-2 to TRBJ1-1, with D possibly TRBD1 on 6 matching bases. CDR1 and CDR2 from the germline V gene are SGHTA and FQGNSA. V was clipped by 4 bases and J by 3 bases, with 27 bases between them. This CDR3 has 19 amino acids. CDR3 sequence reads: CASSSIMFRLGALHTEAFF. CDR3 bases: TGTGCCAGCAGCTCGATTATGTTTCGTCTGGGGGCGCTACACACTGAAGCTTTCTTT.

CDR3 region: CATQGGTWNQPQHF. CDR3 sequence (DNA): TGTGCCACCCAGGGGGGGACGTGGAATCAGCCCCAGCATTTT. The chain joins TRBV19 to TRBJ1-5; 7 bases map to TRBD1. After removal of 10 bases from V and 4 bases from J, the junction contained 10 bases not matched to a gene. Germline V lookup: CDR1 LNHDA, CDR2 SQIVND (reference sequence). CDR3 size: 14 residues. Full variable domain (remainder filled in from reference TRBV19 and TRBJ1-5): DGGITQSPKYLFRKEGQNVTLSCEQNLNHDAMYWYRQDPGQGLRLIYYSQIVNDFQKGDIAEGYSVSREKKESFPLTVTSAQKNPTAFYLCATQGGTWNQPQHFGDGTRLSIL.

This clonotype was recorded a few times. The chain uses TRBV4-2 and TRBJ1-1, with 10 bases that match TRBD1. The germline V gene encodes CDR1 LGHNA and CDR2 YNFKEQ. The J segment lost 3 bases and the V segment lost 3 bases, leaving 4 bases of the junction unmatched. This CDR3 has 15 amino acids. In nucleotides, the CDR3 is TGTGCCAGCAGCCACAAAGGGACAGGGGACACTGAAGCTTTCTTT. It encodes CASSHKGTGDTEAFF.

The chain couples TRBV6-6 to TRBJ2-2; D possibly corresponds to TRBD2 (5 bases). This CDR3 has 14 residues. V lost 6 bases to trimming and J lost 4 bases, with 12 bases between them. The V gene's germline CDR1 is MNHNY and CDR2 SVGAGI (reference sequence). Written as DNA, the CDR3 is TGTGCCAGCAGCTCAAACCGGGGCACCGGGGAGCTGTTTTTT. As protein: CASSSNRGTGELFF.

In regard to this clonotype: This could be a read error, since a much larger clone is one nucleotide away. The final CDR3 position lacks the conserved phenylalanine or tryptophan, pointing to a likely read error. The V gene is TRBV7-8, the J gene TRBJ2-5; tentatively, D is TRBD1 or TRBD2 (5 bases each). Germline CDR1 reads SGHVS; CDR2 reads FQNEAQ. V was trimmed by 5 bases and J by 9 bases, leaving 10 bases between them. This CDR3 contains 11 residues. CDR3 region: CASSPRGAQYS. Written as DNA, the CDR3 is TGTGCCAGCAGCCCCCGAGGGGCCCAGTACTCC.

This clonotype showed up just a few times. This sequence joins TRBV2 and TRBJ2-7, with D perhaps TRBD2 (6 bases). Looked up from germline, CDR1 is SNHLY and CDR2 is FYNNEI. This CDR3 is 14 amino acids long. The V and J ends lost 7 bases and 3 bases respectively, with 16 bases between them. CDR3 sequence reads: CASKGAEGFYEQYF. CDR3 coding DNA: TGTGCCAGCAAGGGCGCGGAGGGATTCTACGAGCAGTACTTC.

The sample holds a few counts of this clonotype. The chain is built from TRBV5-6 and TRBJ2-7; D call uncertain. The CDR3 extends over 13 amino acids. Germline CDR1 SGHDT, CDR2 YYEEEE. V shed 0 bases and J shed 7 bases, with 11 bases lying between them. The CDR3 bases are TGTGCCAGCAGCTTGGACCTCTCTGGGGAGCAGTACTTC. Translating gives CASSLDLSGEQYF. The full variable domain, in which reference TRBV5-6 and TRBJ2-7 provide the parts outside the CDR3, is DAGVTQSPTHLIKTRGQQVTLRCSPKSGHDTVSWYQQALGQGPQFIFQYYEEEERQRGNFPDRFSGHQFPNYSSELNVNALLLGDSALYLCASSLDLSGEQYFGPGTRLTVT.

To note about this clonotype: A read error is possible here, since a much larger clone lies one base away. This chain joins TRBV11-2 and TRBJ2-1; D tentatively reads TRBD1 or TRBD2 (5 bases each). Germline-derived CDR1 and CDR2 are SGHAT and FQNNGV. The CDR3 has 16 residues. CDR3 region: CASSLGDDSLGDDQFF. CDR3 bases: TGTGCCAGCAGCTTAGGGGACGACAGCCTTGGGGATGATCAGTTCTTC.

As to this clonotype: This may be a read error, as it is one base from a much larger clone. The chain carries TRBV6-1 and TRBJ1-4; the match to TRBD1 covers 9 bases. Trimming cost V 6 bases and J 6 bases; bases outside gene matches: 5. CDR3 length: 14 amino acids. CDR1 and CDR2 (germline): MNHNS, SASEGT. The CDR3 coding sequence is TGTGCCAGCAGAATAACAGGGGGCGATGAAAAACTGTTTTTT. Its translation: CASRITGGDEKLFF.

V is TRBV20-1 and J is TRBJ2-7, with a tentative D call TRBD1 (6 bases). The CDR3 totals 12 residues. V shed 6 bases and J shed 3 bases, with 12 bases lying between them. CDR1 and CDR2 (germline): DFQATT, SNEGSKA (reference sequence). Here the CDR3 reads CSADRQDYEQYF. The CDR3 DNA sequence: TGCAGTGCCGACCGACAGGACTACGAGCAGTACTTC.

This clonotype was seen a few times. The chain has TRBV6-5 and TRBJ2-5; D is tentatively TRBD1 or TRBD2 (5 bases each). Trimming took off 5 bases at V and 1 base at J, with 11 bases between the two ends. Germline V CDR1 and CDR2: MNHEY, SVGAGI. This CDR3 has 14 amino acids. Here the CDR3 DNA reads TGTGCCAGCAGTCGGGGCGTAGTCCAAGAGACCCAGTACTTC. Protein product: CASSRGVVQETQYF.

This clonotype was observed a few times. The chain combines TRBV7-3 with TRBJ2-1, with 7 bases identical to TRBD1. V gave up 5 bases and J gave up 2 bases; unmatched junction bases: 12. This CDR3 spans 17 amino acids. CDR1 and CDR2 (germline): SGHTA, FQGTGA. CDR3 bases: TGTGCCAGCAGCAAAAGCGCAGGGGGACAGACCTACAATGAGCAGTTCTTC. Its protein product is CASSKSAGGQTYNEQFF.